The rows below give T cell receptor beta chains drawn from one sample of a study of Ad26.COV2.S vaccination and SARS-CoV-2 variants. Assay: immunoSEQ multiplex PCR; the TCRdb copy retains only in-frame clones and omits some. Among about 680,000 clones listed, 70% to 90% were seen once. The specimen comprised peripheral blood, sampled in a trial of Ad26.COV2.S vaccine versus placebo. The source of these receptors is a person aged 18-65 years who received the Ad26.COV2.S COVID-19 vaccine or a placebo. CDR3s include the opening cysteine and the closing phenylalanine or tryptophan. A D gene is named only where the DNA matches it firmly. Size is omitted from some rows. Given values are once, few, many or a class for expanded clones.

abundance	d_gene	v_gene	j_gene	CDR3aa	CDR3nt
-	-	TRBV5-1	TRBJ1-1	CASSSALFGTEAFF	TGCGCCAGCAGCTCAGCCCTGTTCGGCACTGAAGCTTTCTTT
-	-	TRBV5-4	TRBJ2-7	CASSFGQGLTYEQYF	TGTGCCAGCAGCTTCGGGCAGGGCCTAACCTACGAGCAGTACTTC
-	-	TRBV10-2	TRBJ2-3	CASSEGSYSTDTQYF	TGCGCCAGCAGTGAAGGTAGCTATAGCACAGATACGCAGTATTTT
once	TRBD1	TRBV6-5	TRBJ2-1	CASSLGQGWYNEQFF	TGTGCCAGCAGTCTCGGACAGGGGTGGTACAATGAGCAGTTCTTC
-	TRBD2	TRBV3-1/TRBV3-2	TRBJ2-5	CASSQDKGSGAYQETQYF	TGTGCCAGCAGCCAAGATAAGGGTAGCGGGGCGTACCAAGAGACCCAGTACTTC
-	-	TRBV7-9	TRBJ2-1	CASSSDRKSTLYNEQFF	TGTGCCAGCAGCTCCGATCGAAAGAGTACCCTCTACAATGAGCAGTTCTTC
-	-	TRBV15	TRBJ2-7	CATSRETGLYEQYF	TGTGCCACCAGCAGAGAAACGGGCCTCTACGAGCAGTACTTC
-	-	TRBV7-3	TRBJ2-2	CASSLTRINTGELFF	TGTGCCAGCAGCTTAACCCGGATCAACACCGGGGAGCTGTTTTTT
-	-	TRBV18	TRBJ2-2	CASSPQGGTGELFF	TGTGCCAGCTCTCCACAGGGTGGCACCGGGGAGCTGTTTTTT
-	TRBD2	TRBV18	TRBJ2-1	CASSPPELAGQGEQFF	TGTGCCAGCTCACCACCGGAACTAGCGGGTCAAGGTGAGCAGTTCTTC
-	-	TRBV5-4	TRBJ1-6	CASSSSLGETYNSPLHF	TGTGCCAGCAGCTCCTCTTTAGGGGAGACCTATAATTCACCCCTCCACTTT
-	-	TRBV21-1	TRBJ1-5	CASIRNRGANQPQHF	TGTGCCAGCATCCGGAATAGAGGGGCGAATCAGCCCCAGCATTTT
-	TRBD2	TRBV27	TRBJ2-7	CASSRTSGGGGEQYF	TGTGCCAGCAGCCGGACTAGCGGGGGGGGCGGCGAGCAGTACTTC
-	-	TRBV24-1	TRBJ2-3	CATSDLQHSSVTDTQYF	TGTGCCACCAGTGATTTGCAACACAGTTCAGTCACAGATACGCAGTATTTT
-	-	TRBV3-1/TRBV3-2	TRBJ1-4	CASSHSGVGNEKLFF	TGTGCCAGCAGCCATTCAGGGGTGGGTAATGAAAAACTGTTTTTT
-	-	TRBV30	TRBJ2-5	CAWSAGQETQYF	TGTGCCTGGAGTGCGGGGCAAGAGACCCAGTACTTC
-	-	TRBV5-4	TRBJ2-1	CASSLLTSYNEQFF	TGTGCCAGCAGCTTATTAACTTCCTACAATGAGCAGTTCTTC
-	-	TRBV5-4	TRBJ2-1	CASSPFTGRDEQFF	TGTGCCAGCAGCCCATTCACAGGTAGGGATGAGCAGTTCTTC
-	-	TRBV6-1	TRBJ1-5	CASSEVTLSNQPQHF	TGTGCCAGCAGTGAAGTAACGTTAAGCAATCAGCCCCAGCATTTT
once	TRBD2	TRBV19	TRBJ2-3	CASSILLAGGADTQYF	TGTGCCAGTAGTATTCTGCTAGCGGGAGGGGCAGATACGCAGTATTTT
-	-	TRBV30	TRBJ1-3	CAWSQPFSYRFSSGNTIYF	TGTGCCTGGAGCCAACCCTTTTCCTACAGGTTTAGCTCTGGAAACACCATATATTTT
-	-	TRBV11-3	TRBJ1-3	CASSFSGPGNTIYF	TGTGCCAGCAGCTTCTCGGGACCTGGAAACACCATATATTTT
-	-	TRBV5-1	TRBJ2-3	CASGPDNSVRDTQYF	TGCGCCAGCGGCCCCGATAACAGCGTGAGAGATACGCAGTATTTT
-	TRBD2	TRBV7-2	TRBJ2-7	CASSSSGNYNYEQYF	TGTGCCAGCAGCTCTAGCGGGAACTACAATTACGAGCAGTACTTC
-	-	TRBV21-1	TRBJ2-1	CASSKRPAGGLKDNEQFF	TGTGCCAGCAGCAAAAGGCCAGCGGGGGGGCTCAAGGACAATGAGCAGTTCTTC
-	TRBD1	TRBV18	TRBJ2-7	CASSPQLPSGTGGVYEQYF	TGTGCCAGCTCACCCCAATTACCTTCCGGGACAGGGGGAGTCTACGAGCAGTACTTC
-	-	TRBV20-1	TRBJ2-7	CSASFAGDYEQYF	TGCAGTGCTAGTTTCGCAGGGGACTACGAGCAGTACTTC
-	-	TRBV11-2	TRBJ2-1	CASSPGYNEQFF	TGTGCCAGCAGCCCGGGGTACAATGAGCAGTTCTTC
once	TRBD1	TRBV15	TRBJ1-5	CATSGQGSRQPQHF	TGTGCCACCAGCGGACAGGGATCCCGCCAGCCCCAGCATTTT
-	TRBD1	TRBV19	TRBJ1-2	CASSPGTGPYGYTF	TGTGCCAGTAGTCCAGGGACAGGACCTTATGGCTACACCTTC
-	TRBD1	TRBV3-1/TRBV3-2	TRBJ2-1	CASSQMGQGFDEQFF	TGTGCCAGCAGCCAAATGGGACAGGGGTTCGATGAGCAGTTCTTC
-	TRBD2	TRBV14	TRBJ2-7	CASSQGTSGSEQYF	TGTGCCAGCAGCCAGGGGACTAGCGGGAGCGAGCAGTACTTC